This TCR beta chain derives from a study of blood T cell repertoires in COVID-19. About the study: Italy, Spain and the United States were the sources of the convalescent and acute COVID-19 samples. The analysed material was cDNA or gDNA that came from T cells, B-cell-depleted T cells, or PBMCs.

Trimming cost V 3 bases and J 1 base; bases outside gene matches: 2. The germline V gene encodes CDR1 MGHRA and CDR2 YSYEKL. The CDR3 is made up of 15 amino acids. In the source study's methods: Nucleated cell counts were estimated from reference gene primer amplification. Generated by immunoSEQ multiplex PCR, the TCRdb table keeps only in-frame clones and is missing some. V, J and clone size were drawn from that table, and D and trimming were deduced from the DNA. The sample lists 170,000 or so clones; 85% to 90% were seen once. The sequenced material came from peripheral blood. The source is a woman between 18 and 30 years old who had recovered from COVID-19. The chain couples TRBV4-1 to TRBJ1-3; 8 bases map to TRBD1. The CDR3 DNA follows: TGCGCCAGCAGCCACTGGACAGGGTCTGGAAACACCATATATTTT. It specifies CASSHWTGSGNTIYF.